One and the same sample provided the 18 T cell receptor beta chains below, sequenced in a study of T cells in Graves' hyperthyroidism and ophthalmopathy. Amplified TCR beta CDR3 regions derived from RNA transcripts. Carried out on the TCR CDR3, a first-round RT-PCR used the HTBI primer set. Each CDR3 protein gets one entry after TCRdb re-called the multiplex PCR reads with MiXCR. In the table there are hundreds of thousands of distinct CDR3 sequences, roughly 13% of which are singletons. Sequenced input: blood. Receptors originate from a woman between 25 and 40 years old with Graves' hyperthyroidism that later progressed to Graves' ophthalmopathy.

The V call is TRBV20-1, the J call TRBJ2-1; a weak D match, TRBD1 (6 bases). The germline CDR1 and CDR2 sequences are DFQATT and SNEGSKA (reference sequence). Trimming pared 6 bases from V and 8 bases from J, leaving 20 bases between. The CDR3 sequence is 14 residues long. The CDR3 region is CSAEGASGGDEQFF. Here the CDR3 DNA reads TGCAGTGCAGAAGGGGCTAGTGGGGGCGATGAGCAGTTCTTC.

This clonotype has a count of ten or more. The rearrangement joins TRBV28 to TRBJ2-7; 10 bases line up with TRBD1. The CDR3 loop spans 15 amino acids. The germline gives CDR1 MDHEN, CDR2 SYDVKM. The trim removed 5 bases at V and 7 bases at J, leaving 11 bases unmatched. The CDR3 DNA reads as TGTGCCAGCAGTAGCACCGGGACAGGGGCTAATGAGCAGTACTTC. Protein: CASSSTGTGANEQYF.

Only a few counts were recorded for this clonotype. The chain joins TRBV19 to TRBJ1-6; no reliable D call. This CDR3 contains 14 residues. V dropped 6 bases and J dropped 9 bases, with 15 bases sitting between them. Germline assignment: CDR1 LNHDA and CDR2 SQIVND (reference sequence). This CDR3 reads CASRSRAETSPLHF. In nucleotides, the CDR3 is TGTGCCAGTAGGTCCCGTGCAGAAACTTCACCCCTCCACTTT. Full variable domain (rest looked up from reference TRBV19 and TRBJ1-6): DGGITQSPKYLFRKEGQNVTLSCEQNLNHDAMYWYRQDPGQGLRLIYYSQIVNDFQKGDIAEGYSVSREKKESFPLTVTSAQKNPTAFYLCASRSRAETSPLHFGNGTRLTVT.

The chain is built from TRBV9 and TRBJ2-1; a possible D gene is TRBD2 (5 bases). With 1 base removed from V and 6 bases from J, the gap between germline ends came to 14 bases. Per the germline V gene, CDR1 is SGDLS and CDR2 is YYNGEE. The CDR3 runs to 15 residues. The CDR3 DNA reads TGTGCCAGCAGCGTATCGGCTAGCTACCTCAATGAGCAGTTCTTC. Its translation: CASSVSASYLNEQFF. Full variable domain (missing parts from reference TRBV9 and TRBJ2-1): DSGVTQTPKHLITATGQRVTLRCSPRSGDLSVYWYQQSLDQGLQFLIQYYNGEERAKGNILERFSAQQFPDLHSELNLSSLELGDSALYFCASSVSASYLNEQFFGPGTRLTVL.

V is TRBV11-2 and J is TRBJ2-2; weak D call: TRBD2 (5 bases). Per the germline V gene, CDR1 is SGHAT and CDR2 is FQNNGV. The CDR3 is 15 amino acids. V lost 5 bases and J 7 bases, leaving 17 bases between the germline ends. For the CDR3, the DNA is TGTGCCAGCAGCCAAGATTCGGACTGGGGCGGGGAGCTGTTTTTT. Its translation is CASSQDSDWGGELFF.

In its sample, this clonotype was seen many times. This sequence joins TRBV30 and TRBJ2-1; 7 bases are a match to TRBD1. Germline V gives CDR1 GTSNPN, CDR2 SVGIG (reference sequence). The V gene end was trimmed by 0 bases and the J gene end by 14 bases; junction bases not matched to a gene: 7. There are 12 residues in the CDR3. Here the CDR3 reads CAWSVLRDREFF. The CDR3 DNA is TGTGCCTGGAGTGTACTCAGAGACAGGGAGTTCTTC.

This clonotype occurred many times. The V gene is TRBV20-1, the J gene TRBJ1-1, with D possibly matching TRBD1 (5 bases). Per the germline V gene, CDR1 is DFQATT and CDR2 is SNEGSKA (reference sequence). The V and J ends lost 6 bases and 4 bases respectively, with 12 bases between them. The CDR3 has 12 residues. CDR3 coding DNA: TGCAGTGCCTCCGACAGCGGCACTGAAGCTTTCTTT. Its protein product is CSASDSGTEAFF.

At least ten counts were recorded for this clonotype. V usage is TRBV3-1 and J usage is TRBJ1-2; D gene uncertain. Between the trimmed V and J ends, which lost 0 bases and 6 bases, there was a span of 11 bases. Germline lookup yields CDR1 LGHDT and CDR2 YNNKEL (reference sequence). The length of the CDR3 is 14 residues. CDR3: CASSQDPGRDGYTF. Here the CDR3 DNA reads TGTGCCAGCAGCCAAGACCCGGGCCGGGATGGCTACACCTTC.

This clonotype was counted only a few times. This chain links TRBV4-1 with TRBJ1-1; D is perhaps TRBD1 (6 bases). Germline loops: CDR1 MGHRA, CDR2 YSYEKL. This CDR3 has 15 amino acids. The V end was cut by 1 base, the J end by 6 bases, with 15 bases between. In DNA form, the CDR3 reads TGCGCCAGCAGCCAAGTGATTAGTGGGGGGCCTGAAGCTTTCTTT. This gives the protein CASSQVISGGPEAFF.

This chain joins TRBV9 and TRBJ2-7; TRBD1 might be the D (5 bases). Germline V CDR1 and CDR2: SGDLS, YYNGEE. The V end was cut by 3 bases, the J end by 1 base, with 11 bases between. CDR3 length: 14 residues. The CDR3 coding sequence is TGTGCCAGCAGCGCCGACGACAGTTCCTACGAGCAGTACTTC. Translated: CASSADDSSYEQYF.

In this sample, this clonotype turned up many times. V is TRBV24-1 and J is TRBJ1-5, with D hard to call. Trimming stripped 6 bases from V and 4 bases from J, with 6 bases between. Germline-derived CDR1 and CDR2 are KGHDR and SFDVKD. The CDR3 is made up of 12 amino acids. DNA of the CDR3: TGTGCCACCAGTCAAGGGAATCAGCCCCAGCATTTT. Protein product: CATSQGNQPQHF.

This clonotype was counted only a few times. This chain uses TRBV20-1 with TRBJ1-2; possible D gene TRBD1, 5 bases. The CDR3 is 18 residues long. The V end lost 6 bases, the J end lost 0 bases, and 26 bases lay between the germline ends. Germline V CDR1 and CDR2: DFQATT, SNEGSKA (reference sequence). The CDR3: CSAPLRNSGQPTNYGYTF. The CDR3 DNA reads TGCAGTGCCCCGTTGAGAAACTCGGGGCAGCCTACTAACTATGGCTACACCTTC.

This clonotype was detected many times. V usage is TRBV6-1 and J usage is TRBJ1-5; D is uncertain. Germline V CDR1 and CDR2: MNHNS, SASEGT. V was pared by 0 bases and J by 6 bases, with 9 bases between. The length of the CDR3 is 14 residues. The CDR3 sequence is CASSEAPGIQPQHF. CDR3 bases: TGTGCCAGCAGTGAAGCGCCCGGAATTCAGCCCCAGCATTTT.

This clonotype was observed many times. The rearrangement links TRBV2 to TRBJ1-1; the D is unclear. From germline, CDR1 is SNHLY and CDR2 FYNNEI. V was cut by 7 bases and J by 1 base, with 10 bases left in between. The CDR3 consists of 13 residues. CDR3 sequence reads: CASNLQRNTEAFF. CDR3 coding DNA: TGTGCCAGCAATCTCCAGAGGAACACTGAAGCTTTCTTT.

With regard to this clonotype: Germline and junction disagree at one end, which may indicate a read error. The rearrangement joins TRBV5-1 to TRBJ1-3, with 9 bases lining up with TRBD1. Germline V CDR1 and CDR2: SGHRS, YFSETQ. This CDR3 has 14 amino acids. CDR3 amino acids: CASSWDRAGNSIYF. For the CDR3, the DNA is TGCGCCAGCAGCTGGGACAGGGCAGGAAACTCCATATATTTT. Using reference TRBV5-1 and TRBJ1-3 for the parts outside the CDR3, the full variable domain is KAGVTQTPRYLIKTRGQQVTLSCSPISGHRSVSWYQQTPGQGLQFLFEYFSETQRNKGNFPGRFSGRQFSNSRSEMNVSTLELGDSALYLCASSWDRAGNSIYFGEGSWLTVV.

This clonotype was recorded many times. The chain carries TRBV6-1 and TRBJ1-2; D is unresolved. V lost 6 bases and J lost 0, with 8 bases in between. Germline V gives CDR1 MNHNS, CDR2 SASEGT. The CDR3 sequence is 13 residues long. CDR3 in amino acids: CASRERANYGYTF. CDR3 sequence (DNA): TGTGCCAGCAGAGAGCGGGCTAACTATGGCTACACCTTC.

This clonotype has at least ten counts. The V call is TRBV28, the J call TRBJ1-1; 10 nucleotides line up with TRBD1. Germline CDR1 reads MDHEN; CDR2 reads SYDVKM. J was trimmed by 1 base and V by 3 bases; bases with no gene match: 5. This CDR3 region has 16 residues. The CDR3 region is CASSLRQGARNTEAFF. CDR3 nucleotide sequence: TGTGCCAGCAGTTTGAGACAGGGGGCGAGGAACACTGAAGCTTTCTTT.

This clonotype was seen a few times. This clone may be a read error of a much larger clone one base away. The V call is TRBV18, the J call TRBJ2-3; the D gene could be TRBD1 or TRBD2 (5 bases each). This CDR3 region has 16 residues. V was trimmed by 3 bases and J by 6 bases, leaving 19 bases between them. Germline assignment: CDR1 KGHSH and CDR2 LQKENI. CDR3 nucleotides: TGTGCCAGCTCACCGCACGGGACCCCCATGGTGGATACGCAGTATTTT. This translates into CASSPHGTPMVDTQYF.